A selection of T cell receptor beta chains follows, all from one sample in a study of shared clonotypes between healthy human individuals. Profiling relied on immunoSEQ multiplex PCR, and the TCRdb table lists in-frame clones only, not all of them. The sample records about 1,900,000 clones, about 95% being singletons. The specimen was naive CD8+ T cells sorted from blood. The receptors stem from a man in his late teens or twenties in good health. CDR3s include the opening cysteine and the closing phenylalanine or tryptophan. The D gene is left open where the match is weak. The size of a clone is reported for some rows only, either as once, few or many, or as a class for expanded clones.

clone_size	v_call	d_call	j_call	cdr3_aa	cdr3_nt
NA	TRBV19	TRBD1	TRBJ2-7	CASSMESGGLYEQYF	TGTGCCAGTAGTATGGAGTCAGGGGGCCTCTACGAGCAGTACTTC
NA	TRBV6-5	NA	TRBJ1-6	CASSYAAYSPLHF	TGTGCCAGCAGTTATGCGGCTTATTCACCCCTCCACTTT
NA	TRBV10-1	TRBD2	TRBJ2-1	CASSGGLADNEQFF	TGCGCCAGCAGTGGGGGACTAGCGGACAATGAGCAGTTCTTC
NA	TRBV10-2	NA	TRBJ1-5	CASSQTWQPQHF	TGCGCCAGCAGTCAAACTTGGCAGCCCCAGCATTTT
NA	TRBV4-1	NA	TRBJ2-4	CASSQDPSGIWAKNIQYF	TGCGCCAGCAGCCAAGATCCGTCGGGGATATGGGCCAAAAACATTCAGTACTTC
NA	TRBV7-8	NA	TRBJ2-3	CASSLESGDTQYF	TGTGCCAGCAGCTTAGAATCGGGAGATACGCAGTATTTT
NA	TRBV4-1	NA	TRBJ2-7	CASSQDLESVQYF	TGCGCCAGCAGCCAAGACCTCGAGTCTGTGCAGTACTTC
NA	TRBV6-5	TRBD1	TRBJ2-7	CASKEDRQWGEQYF	TGTGCCAGCAAAGAGGACAGGCAGTGGGGCGAGCAGTACTTC
NA	TRBV5-6	NA	TRBJ1-3	CASVLWGSGNTIYF	TGTGCCAGCGTCCTGTGGGGGTCTGGAAACACCATATATTTT
NA	TRBV6-5	NA	TRBJ2-2	CASNRDAWNTGELFF	TGTGCCAGCAACCGGGACGCCTGGAACACCGGGGAGCTGTTTTTT
NA	TRBV12-5	NA	TRBJ2-5	CASLGGLQTQYF	TGTGCTAGTTTGGGGGGACTTCAGACCCAGTACTTC
NA	TRBV7-9	NA	TRBJ2-7	CASSLADSYEQYF	TGTGCCAGCAGCTTAGCTGACTCCTACGAGCAGTACTTC
NA	TRBV7-9	NA	TRBJ1-5	CASSLANGFGRVANQPQHF	TGTGCCAGCAGCTTAGCGAACGGTTTTGGGAGGGTTGCCAATCAGCCCCAGCATTTT
few	TRBV2	NA	TRBJ1-2	CASSDTERVYGYTF	TGTGCCAGCAGTGATACAGAGCGTGTCTATGGCTACACCTTC
NA	TRBV13	TRBD1	TRBJ1-6	CASSLGQGGSPLHF	TGTGCCAGCAGCTTAGGACAGGGGGGCTCACCCCTCCACTTT
once	TRBV19	NA	TRBJ1-1	CAGYRGTEAFF	TGTGCCGGATATCGGGGCACTGAAGCTTTCTTT
NA	TRBV4-1	NA	TRBJ2-3	CASSQVGIYTQYF	TGCGCCAGCAGCCAAGTTGGGATTTATACGCAGTATTTT
NA	TRBV5-6	TRBD2	TRBJ2-1	CASSPGLAENEQFF	TGTGCCAGCAGCCCGGGACTAGCGGAAAATGAGCAGTTCTTC
once	TRBV28	TRBD1	TRBJ2-4	CASSMGQVENIQYF	TGTGCCAGCAGTATGGGACAGGTTGAAAACATTCAGTACTTC
NA	TRBV10-1	NA	TRBJ2-3	CASSDFELPPRIYTQYF	TGCGCCAGCAGTGATTTCGAACTACCACCAAGAATATATACGCAGTATTTT
once	TRBV29-1	NA	TRBJ2-7	CSVYPWGVRDEQYF	TGCAGCGTTTACCCATGGGGGGTGAGGGACGAGCAGTACTTC
NA	TRBV28	TRBD1	TRBJ1-1	CASSFSGTGYTEAFF	TGTGCCAGCAGTTTTTCTGGGACAGGGTACACTGAAGCTTTCTTT
NA	TRBV9	TRBD1	TRBJ1-2	CASSEPGQGALGDYGYTF	TGTGCCAGCAGCGAACCGGGACAGGGGGCGTTAGGCGACTATGGCTACACCTTC
NA	TRBV5-1	NA	TRBJ2-5	CASSSDGSWTQYF	TGCGCCAGCAGCTCGGACGGAAGCTGGACCCAGTACTTC
NA	TRBV29-1	NA	TRBJ2-1	CSVEDEKDQNNEQFF	TGCAGCGTTGAAGATGAAAAGGACCAGAACAATGAGCAGTTCTTC
NA	TRBV4-1	NA	TRBJ1-1	CASSPGQRTEAFF	TGCGCCAGCAGCCCCGGACAGCGTACTGAAGCTTTCTTT
NA	TRBV19	NA	TRBJ2-6	CASSILERSGANVLTF	TGTGCCAGTAGTATATTAGAAAGATCTGGGGCCAACGTCCTGACTTTC
NA	TRBV5-7	NA	TRBJ2-1	CASSLLRLNEQFF	TGTGCCAGCAGCTTGCTACGCCTCAATGAGCAGTTCTTC
few	TRBV7-9	NA	TRBJ2-2	CASSPQGSGELFF	TGTGCCAGCAGCCCACAGGGATCCGGGGAGCTGTTTTTT
NA	TRBV4-1	TRBD2	TRBJ2-1	CASSLSGRADDEQFF	TGCGCCAGCAGCCTTAGCGGGAGGGCCGACGATGAGCAGTTCTTC
NA	TRBV11-2	NA	TRBJ2-7	CASSWDEAYEQYF	TGTGCCAGCAGCTGGGACGAAGCCTACGAGCAGTACTTC
once	TRBV4-1	NA	TRBJ2-7	CASSHTGSWEQYF	TGCGCCAGCAGCCATACAGGGTCCTGGGAGCAGTACTTC
NA	TRBV4-1	NA	TRBJ2-1	CASSQETGTDNEQFF	TGCGCCAGCAGCCAAGAAACAGGGACCGACAATGAGCAGTTCTTC
once	TRBV20-1	TRBD1	TRBJ2-1	CSARQGNEQFF	TGCAGTGCCAGACAGGGCAATGAGCAGTTCTTC
few	TRBV27	NA	TRBJ2-7	CASSVQGLYEQYF	TGTGCCAGCAGTGTCCAGGGTCTCTACGAGCAGTACTTC
NA	TRBV7-9	NA	TRBJ2-5	CASSLAFEGVAQYF	TGTGCCAGCAGCTTAGCTTTTGAGGGAGTTGCCCAGTACTTC
once	TRBV27	NA	TRBJ2-7	CASSSTAQGYEQYF	TGTGCCAGCAGTTCAACAGCACAGGGTTACGAGCAGTACTTC